This T cell receptor beta chain derives from a study of cytomegalovirus exposure and HLA in healthy donors. 13 Jbeta primers and 60 Vbeta primers were used for the PCR. In the study's own analysis: In a later analysis, of roughly 73 million unique beta chains, approximately 10 million appeared in at least two donors. Profiling relied on immunoSEQ multiplex PCR, and the TCRdb table lists in-frame clones only, not all of them. V and J calls and clone size are copied from that table; D and trimming were computed from the DNA. Of fewer than 40,000 clones in the sample, approximately 80% are singletons; the top ten hold 3.6%. In the case of this clone: The antigen is unknown.

Study-wide points: An assumption of roughly uniform sequencing depth across donors underlay the presence/absence analyses.

Each of the donors was a healthy bone marrow donor. CDR1 and CDR2 from the germline V gene are SGHTA and FQGTGA. The CDR3 covers 15 residues. V shed 1 base and J shed 7 bases, with 15 bases lying between them. The clonotype originates from a young woman in good health and CMV-seronegative. The source material was PBMCs. The chain uses TRBV7-3 and TRBJ2-3; the D gene is possibly TRBD2 (6 bases). The CDR3 is CASSLKKEGRNTQYF. The CDR3 DNA follows: TGTGCCAGCAGCTTAAAGAAAGAGGGGAGGAATACGCAGTATTTT.